The present TCR beta chain was sequenced within a study of Graves' ophthalmopathy and Graves' hyperthyroidism. From RNA, the CDR3 regions of TCR beta chains were amplified and sequenced. HTBI primers were employed in first-round RT-PCR, then a second-round multiplex PCR followed. MiXCR, run by TCRdb on the multiplex PCR reads, gives a single entry per CDR3 protein. Altogether under 400,000 distinct CDR3 sequences are present, roughly 16% being singletons, with the ten largest covering about 12%. This clonotype was observed at least ten times. Germline loops: CDR1 LNHNV, CDR2 YYDKDF (reference sequence). The CDR3 loop spans 15 amino acids. Deletions cut 3 bases from V and 2 bases from J, with 13 bases between.

This TCR came from an adult man with Graves' ophthalmopathy. The sequenced sample was peripheral blood. The chain carries TRBV15 and TRBJ1-2; D unresolved. CDR3 in DNA: TGTGCCACCAGCAGTAAAAAAGGCCCCAACTATGGCTACACCTTC. It yields the protein CATSSKKGPNYGYTF.